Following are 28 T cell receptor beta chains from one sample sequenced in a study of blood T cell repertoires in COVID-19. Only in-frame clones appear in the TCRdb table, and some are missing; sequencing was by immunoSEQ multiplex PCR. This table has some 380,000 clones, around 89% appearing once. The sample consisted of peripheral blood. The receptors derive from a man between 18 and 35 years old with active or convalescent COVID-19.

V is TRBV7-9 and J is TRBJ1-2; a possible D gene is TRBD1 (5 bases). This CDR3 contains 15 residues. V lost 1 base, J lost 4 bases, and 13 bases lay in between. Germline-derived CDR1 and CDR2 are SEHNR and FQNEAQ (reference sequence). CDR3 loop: CASSLVQGPLYGYTF. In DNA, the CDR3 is TGTGCCAGCAGCTTAGTTCAGGGCCCCCTCTATGGCTACACCTTC.

The CDR3 protein is CASSEAGYGYTF. Written as DNA, the CDR3 is TGTGCCAGCAGTGAGGCAGGGTATGGCTACACCTTC. The rearrangement uses TRBV2 and TRBJ1-2; perhaps TRBD1 as D (5 bases). Trimming shortened V by 3 bases and J by 5 bases, and 7 bases separated the two germline ends. CDR1 is SNHLY and CDR2 is FYNNEI in the germline V gene. The CDR3 spans 12 residues. The whole variable domain, filled in from reference TRBV2 and TRBJ1-2, reads EPEVTQTPSHQVTQMGQEVILRCVPISNHLYFYWYRQILGQKVEFLVSFYNNEISEKSEIFDDQFSVERPDGSNFTLKIRSTKLEDSAMYFCASSEAGYGYTFGSGTRLTVV.

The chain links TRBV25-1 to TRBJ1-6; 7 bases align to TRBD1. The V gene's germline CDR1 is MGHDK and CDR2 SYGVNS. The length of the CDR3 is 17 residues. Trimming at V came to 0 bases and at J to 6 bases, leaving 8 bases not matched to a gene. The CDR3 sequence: CASSEYRGGTGNSPLHF. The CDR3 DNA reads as TGTGCCAGCAGTGAATATAGAGGGGGCACGGGTAATTCACCCCTCCACTTT.

This CDR3 reads CATSSRVLFDTQYF. CDR3 DNA: TGTGCCACCAGTTCCCGAGTCCTTTTCGATACGCAGTATTTT. The gene calls are TRBV24-1 and TRBJ2-3; D call uncertain. This CDR3 is 14 amino acids long. Trimming stripped 6 bases from V and 6 bases from J, with 15 bases between. Germline CDR1 and CDR2: KGHDR and SFDVKD.

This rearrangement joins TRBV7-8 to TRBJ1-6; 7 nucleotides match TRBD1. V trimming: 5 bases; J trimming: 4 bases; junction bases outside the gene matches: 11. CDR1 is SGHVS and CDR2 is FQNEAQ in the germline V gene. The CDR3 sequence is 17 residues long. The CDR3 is CASSLLYRDSYNSPLHF. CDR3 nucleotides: TGTGCCAGCAGCCTTCTCTACCGGGACAGTTATAATTCACCCCTCCACTTT.

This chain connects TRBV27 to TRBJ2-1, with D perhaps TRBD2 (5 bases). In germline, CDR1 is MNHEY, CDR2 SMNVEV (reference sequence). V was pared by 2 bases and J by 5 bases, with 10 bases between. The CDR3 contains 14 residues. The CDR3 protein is CASSLLGENNEQFF. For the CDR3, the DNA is TGTGCCAGCAGTTTACTGGGAGAGAACAATGAGCAGTTCTTC.

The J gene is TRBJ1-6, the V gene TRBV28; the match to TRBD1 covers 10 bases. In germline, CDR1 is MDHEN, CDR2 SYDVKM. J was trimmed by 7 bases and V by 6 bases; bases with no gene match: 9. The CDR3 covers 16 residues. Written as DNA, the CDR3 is TGTGCCAGCAGGGATTGGGACAGGGGAGAAAATTCACCCCTCCACTTT. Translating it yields CASRDWDRGENSPLHF.

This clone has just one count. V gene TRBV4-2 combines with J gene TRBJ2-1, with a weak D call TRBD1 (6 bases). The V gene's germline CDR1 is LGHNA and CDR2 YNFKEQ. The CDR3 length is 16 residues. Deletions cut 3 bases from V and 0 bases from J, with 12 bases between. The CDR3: CASSQGAVSSYNEQFF. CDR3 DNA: TGTGCCAGCAGCCAGGGGGCGGTCAGCTCCTACAATGAGCAGTTCTTC.

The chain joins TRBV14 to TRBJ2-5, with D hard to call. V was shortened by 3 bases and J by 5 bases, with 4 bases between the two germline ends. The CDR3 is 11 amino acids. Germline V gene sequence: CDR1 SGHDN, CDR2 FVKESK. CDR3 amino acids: CASSHRETQYF. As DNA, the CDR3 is TGTGCCAGCAGCCATCGGGAGACCCAGTACTTC. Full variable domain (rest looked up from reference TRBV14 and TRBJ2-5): EAGVTQFPSHSVIEKGQTVTLRCDPISGHDNLYWYRRVMGKEIKFLLHFVKESKQDESGMPNNRFLAERTGGTYSTLKVQPAELEDSGVYFCASSHRETQYFGPGTRLLVL.

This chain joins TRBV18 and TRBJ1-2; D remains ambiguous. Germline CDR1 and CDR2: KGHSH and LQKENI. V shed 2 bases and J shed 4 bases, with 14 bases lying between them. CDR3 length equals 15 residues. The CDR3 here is CASSPKKAWAYGYTF. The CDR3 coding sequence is TGTGCCAGCTCACCAAAAAAGGCGTGGGCCTATGGCTACACCTTC.

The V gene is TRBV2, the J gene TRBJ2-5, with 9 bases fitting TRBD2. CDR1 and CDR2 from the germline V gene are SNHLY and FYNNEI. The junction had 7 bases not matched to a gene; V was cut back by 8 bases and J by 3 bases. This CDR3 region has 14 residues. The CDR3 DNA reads TGTGCCAGCCTAAGGACTAGCGTTGAAGAGACCCAGTACTTC. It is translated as CASLRTSVEETQYF. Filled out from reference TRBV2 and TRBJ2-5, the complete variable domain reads EPEVTQTPSHQVTQMGQEVILRCVPISNHLYFYWYRQILGQKVEFLVSFYNNEISEKSEIFDDQFSVERPDGSNFTLKIRSTKLEDSAMYFCASLRTSVEETQYFGPGTRLLVL.

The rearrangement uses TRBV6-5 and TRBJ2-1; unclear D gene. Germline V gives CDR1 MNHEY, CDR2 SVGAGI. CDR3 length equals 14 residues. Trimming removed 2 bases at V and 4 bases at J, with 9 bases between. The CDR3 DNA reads TGTGCCAGCAGTTACCAGCCAGGATACAATGAGCAGTTCTTC. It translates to CASSYQPGYNEQFF.

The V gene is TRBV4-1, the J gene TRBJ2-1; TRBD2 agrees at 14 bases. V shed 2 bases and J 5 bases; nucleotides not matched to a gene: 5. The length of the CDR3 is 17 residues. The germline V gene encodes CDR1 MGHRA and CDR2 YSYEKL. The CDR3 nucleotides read TGCGCCAGCAGCCAATTCCGGACTAGCGGGGGGAACAATGAGCAGTTCTTC. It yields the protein CASSQFRTSGGNNEQFF.

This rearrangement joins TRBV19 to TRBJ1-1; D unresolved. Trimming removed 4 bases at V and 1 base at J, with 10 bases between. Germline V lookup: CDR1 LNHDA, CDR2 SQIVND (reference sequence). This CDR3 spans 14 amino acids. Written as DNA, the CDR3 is TGTGCCAGTAGTAGAGGGCCATCGAACACTGAAGCTTTCTTT. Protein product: CASSRGPSNTEAFF.

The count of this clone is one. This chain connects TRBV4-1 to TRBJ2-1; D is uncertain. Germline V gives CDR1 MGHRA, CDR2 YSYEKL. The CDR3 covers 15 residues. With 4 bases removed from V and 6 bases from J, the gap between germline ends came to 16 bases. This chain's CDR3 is CASSRAELLGNEQFF. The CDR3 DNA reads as TGCGCCAGCAGCCGGGCCGAGCTCCTGGGCAATGAGCAGTTCTTC.

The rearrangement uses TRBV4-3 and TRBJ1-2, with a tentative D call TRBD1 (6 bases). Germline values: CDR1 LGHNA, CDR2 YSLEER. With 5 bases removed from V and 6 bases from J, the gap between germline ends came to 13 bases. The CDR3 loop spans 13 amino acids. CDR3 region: CASSRGGLDGYTF. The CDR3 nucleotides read TGCGCCAGCAGCAGGGGGGGGCTTGATGGCTACACCTTC.

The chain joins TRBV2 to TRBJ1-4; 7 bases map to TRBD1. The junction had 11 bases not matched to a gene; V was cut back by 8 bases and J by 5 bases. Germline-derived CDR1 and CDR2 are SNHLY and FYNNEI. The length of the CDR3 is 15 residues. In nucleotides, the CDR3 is TGTGCCAGCGACTTGAACAGGGGAGCGAATGAAAAACTGTTTTTT. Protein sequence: CASDLNRGANEKLFF.

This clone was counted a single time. CDR3 protein: CASSVGVGENYGYTF. CDR3 coding DNA: TGTGCCAGCAGCGTAGGGGTAGGGGAAAACTATGGCTACACCTTC. The chain uses TRBV9 and TRBJ1-2; TRBD1 might be the D (5 bases). The CDR3 loop spans 15 amino acids. Trimming stripped 0 bases from V and 2 bases from J, with 11 bases between. The germline V gene has CDR1 SGDLS and CDR2 YYNGEE.

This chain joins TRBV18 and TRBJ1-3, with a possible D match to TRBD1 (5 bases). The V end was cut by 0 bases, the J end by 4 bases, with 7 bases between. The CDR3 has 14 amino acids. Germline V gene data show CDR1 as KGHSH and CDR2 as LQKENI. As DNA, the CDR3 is TGTGCCAGCTCACCACCCAGGGCCGGAAACACCATATATTTT. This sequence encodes CASSPPRAGNTIYF.

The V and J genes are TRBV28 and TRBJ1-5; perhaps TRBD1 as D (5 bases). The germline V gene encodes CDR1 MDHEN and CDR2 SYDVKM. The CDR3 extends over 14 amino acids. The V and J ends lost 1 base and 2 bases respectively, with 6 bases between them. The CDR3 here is CASSLLQGNQPQHF. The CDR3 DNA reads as TGTGCCAGCAGTTTATTACAGGGCAATCAGCCCCAGCATTTT.

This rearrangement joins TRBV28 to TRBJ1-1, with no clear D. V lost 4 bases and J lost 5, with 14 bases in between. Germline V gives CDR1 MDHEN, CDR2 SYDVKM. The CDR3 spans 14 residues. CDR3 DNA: TGTGCCAGCAGTTCTCCGGGCGAGGGAACTGAAGCTTTCTTT. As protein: CASSSPGEGTEAFF.

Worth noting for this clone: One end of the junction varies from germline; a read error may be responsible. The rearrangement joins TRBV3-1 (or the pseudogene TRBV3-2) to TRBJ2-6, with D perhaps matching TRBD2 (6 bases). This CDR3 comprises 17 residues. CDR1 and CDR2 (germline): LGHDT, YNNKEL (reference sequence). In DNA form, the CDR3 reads TGTGCCAGCAGCCGAGGAGATGGGGGGTCTGGGGCCAACGTGCTGACTTTC. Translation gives CASSRGDGGSGANVLTF.

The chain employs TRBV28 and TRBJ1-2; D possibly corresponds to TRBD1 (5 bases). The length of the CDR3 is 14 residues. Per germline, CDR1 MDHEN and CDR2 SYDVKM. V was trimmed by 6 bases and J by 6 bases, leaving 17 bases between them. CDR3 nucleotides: TGTGCCAGCAGCTACCCGGGGGTCACGAATGGCTACACCTTC. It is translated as CASSYPGVTNGYTF.

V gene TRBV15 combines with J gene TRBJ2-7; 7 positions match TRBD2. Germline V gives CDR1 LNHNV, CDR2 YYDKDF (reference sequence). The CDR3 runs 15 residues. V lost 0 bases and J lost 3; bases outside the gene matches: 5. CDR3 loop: CATSRDLAAGYEQYF. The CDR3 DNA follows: TGTGCCACCAGCAGAGACCTAGCGGCGGGCTACGAGCAGTACTTC.

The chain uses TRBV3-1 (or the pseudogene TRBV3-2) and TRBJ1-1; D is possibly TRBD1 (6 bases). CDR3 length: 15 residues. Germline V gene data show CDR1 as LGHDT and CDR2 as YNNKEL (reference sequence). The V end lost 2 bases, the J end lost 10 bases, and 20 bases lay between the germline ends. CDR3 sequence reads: CASSQPGHLHFGAFF. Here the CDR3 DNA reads TGTGCCAGCAGCCAACCGGGACATCTACACTTCGGAGCTTTCTTT.

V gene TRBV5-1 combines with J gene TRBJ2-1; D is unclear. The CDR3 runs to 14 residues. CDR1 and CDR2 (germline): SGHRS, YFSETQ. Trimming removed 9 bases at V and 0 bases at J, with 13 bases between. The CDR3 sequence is CATRGAYSYNEQFF. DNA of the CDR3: TGCGCCACGCGTGGAGCTTACTCCTACAATGAGCAGTTCTTC.

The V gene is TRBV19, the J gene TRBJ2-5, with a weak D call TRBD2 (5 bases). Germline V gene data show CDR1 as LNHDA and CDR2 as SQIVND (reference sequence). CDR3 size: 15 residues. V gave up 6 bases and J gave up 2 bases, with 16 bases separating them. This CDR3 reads CASRSRGRSQETQYF. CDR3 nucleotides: TGTGCCAGTAGGAGCCGGGGAAGATCTCAAGAGACCCAGTACTTC.

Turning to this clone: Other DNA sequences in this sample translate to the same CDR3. CDR3 nucleotide sequence: TGTGCCAGCAGCGTAGGAGGCGGTACCTACGAGCAGTACTTC. Translating it yields CASSVGGGTYEQYF. The gene calls are TRBV9 and TRBJ2-7; no clear D. CDR3 length: 14 amino acids. Trimming shortened V by 0 bases and J by 2 bases, and 9 bases separated the two germline ends. Germline-derived CDR1 and CDR2 are SGDLS and YYNGEE.